The 11 T cell receptor beta chains below were found in one sample sequenced in a study of blood T cell repertoires in COVID-19. Assay used: immunoSEQ multiplex PCR; TCRdb lists only in-frame clones, some missing. The sample shows about 250,000 clones, about nine tenths of them seen only once. Source material: PBMCs or T cells enriched from blood (not recorded which). The source of these receptors is a man aged 40-49 years who had recovered from COVID-19.

The chain couples TRBV30 to TRBJ2-7; TRBD1 might be the D (6 bases). Germline CDR1 reads GTSNPN; CDR2 reads SVGIG (reference sequence). The V end lost 2 bases, the J end lost 3 bases, and 8 bases lay between the germline ends. The CDR3 runs to 12 residues. The DNA of the CDR3 is TGTGCCTGGAGTCAGGGGTTCTACGAGCAGTACTTC. This encodes CAWSQGFYEQYF.

This sequence joins TRBV4-1 and TRBJ1-2; D unresolved. V was pared by 0 bases and J by 4 bases, with 21 bases between. This CDR3 is built from 18 residues. Germline CDR1 MGHRA, CDR2 YSYEKL. The CDR3 DNA is TGCGCCAGCAGCCAAGAATCGACCGATCCGTTTTCAGGCTATGGCTACACCTTC. Its translation: CASSQESTDPFSGYGYTF.

This chain uses TRBV21-1 with TRBJ2-2; TRBD2, the table's D call, lacks a check against the DNA. TRBV21-1 is shown as a pseudogene. CDR3 length equals 18 residues. DNA of the CDR3: TGTGCCAGCAGAGAGGGTGGACTAGCGGGAACGAACACCGGGGAGCTGTTTTTT. It specifies CASREGGLAGTNTGELFF.

This chain uses TRBV6-5 with TRBJ2-2; 8 nucleotides align to TRBD1. This CDR3 comprises 14 residues. J lost 0 bases, V lost 11 bases, and 5 bases had no gene match. The V gene's germline CDR1 is MNHEY and CDR2 SVGAGI. The CDR3 protein is CAGTGLSNTGELFF. The CDR3 DNA sequence: TGTGCCGGGACAGGATTATCGAACACCGGGGAGCTGTTTTTT.

The rearrangement links TRBV9 to TRBJ1-2; TRBD1 might be the D (6 bases). Germline V lookup: CDR1 SGDLS, CDR2 YYNGEE. The CDR3 is made up of 15 amino acids. V dropped 4 bases and J dropped 2 bases, with 15 bases sitting between them. CDR3 nucleotides: TGTGCCAGCAGCCCCGTAGTGGGGACAAACTATGGCTACACCTTC. Translation gives CASSPVVGTNYGYTF.

This chain joins TRBV19 and TRBJ1-1; TRBD1 aligns across 10 bases. From germline, CDR1 is LNHDA and CDR2 SQIVND (reference sequence). V gave up 7 bases and J gave up 4 bases; unmatched junction bases: 9. This CDR3 is 15 amino acids long. The CDR3 spells CASTLGQGEGTEAFF. The CDR3 nucleotides read TGTGCCAGTACCCTTGGACAGGGGGAGGGCACTGAAGCTTTCTTT.

J is TRBJ2-1 and V is TRBV5-4; 8 bases are a match to TRBD2. Germline V gene sequence: CDR1 SGHNT, CDR2 YYREEE (reference sequence). The V gene end was trimmed by 1 base and the J gene end by 0 bases; junction bases not matched to a gene: 6. This CDR3 region has 17 residues. The CDR3 here is CASSLLGGRLSYNEQFF. CDR3 nucleotides: TGTGCCAGCAGCTTGTTGGGCGGGAGGCTCTCCTACAATGAGCAGTTCTTC.

The V call is TRBV10-3, the J call TRBJ2-7, with 9 nucleotides matching TRBD2. The CDR3 runs to 15 residues. Trimming took 5 bases from V and 5 from J; bases not matched to a gene: 10. Germline V gene data show CDR1 as ENHRY and CDR2 as SYGVKD. Written as DNA, the CDR3 is TGTGCCATCAGTTATCGGATAGCGGGAGAGAACGAGCAGTACTTC. Residues: CAISYRIAGENEQYF.

This chain uses TRBV30 with TRBJ2-3, with a tentative D call TRBD2 (5 bases). CDR1 GTSNPN and CDR2 SVGIG come from the germline V gene (reference sequence). Trimming cost V 0 bases and J 6 bases, with 13 bases left between them. This CDR3 has 14 amino acids. CDR3 DNA sequence: TGTGCCTGGAGTGTACGAGGGCCGGGGGATACGCAGTATTTT. Translating gives CAWSVRGPGDTQYF.

CDR3 loop: CASSQDARIGGYTF. Here the CDR3 DNA reads TGTGCCAGCAGCCAAGATGCACGAATCGGGGGCTACACCTTC. The chain carries TRBV3-1 (or the pseudogene TRBV3-2) and TRBJ1-2; D gene ambiguous. Trimming took 0 bases from V and 8 from J, leaving 13 bases between them. This CDR3 is 14 amino acids long. Germline V lookup: CDR1 LGHDT, CDR2 YNNKEL (reference sequence).

V gene TRBV28 combines with J gene TRBJ2-7, with D perhaps TRBD1 (7 bases). Germline assignment: CDR1 MDHEN and CDR2 SYDVKM. The CDR3 length is 13 residues. V was trimmed by 10 bases and J by 3 bases, leaving 16 bases between them. CDR3 in DNA: TGTGCCACCGGAGGAGGGGGCCGCTACGAGCAGTACTTC. Translating gives CATGGGGRYEQYF.